A single sample is the source of the 20 T cell receptor beta chains below, sequenced in a study of blood T cells in healthy people across ages. A J-beta primer mix and a sample-barcoded 5' primer were used in a second PCR of roughly 6 to 11 cycles. TCRdb reanalysed the 5' RACE reads using MiXCR and keeps one entry per CDR3 protein. The profile shows 800,000 to 950,000 distinct CDR3 sequences, roughly 52% of them singletons. The sequencing sample was made of blood. The receptor source for this set is a man between 25 and 39 years old in good health.

This clonotype was recorded a few times. The CDR3 spells CASRGTDYNEQFF. CDR3 nucleotides: TGTGCCAGCAGAGGAACAGATTACAATGAGCAGTTCTTC. The V call is TRBV12-3 or TRBV12-4, the J call TRBJ2-1; no reliable D call. Trimming left V 6 bases short and J 4 bases short, with 10 bases between. The CDR3 is 13 residues long.

The V gene is TRBV7-9, the J gene TRBJ2-7; 9 nucleotides align to TRBD1. V shed 1 base, J shed 6 bases, and the junction held 13 bases outside the gene matches. The CDR3 is 17 amino acids. Germline CDR1 and CDR2: SEHNR and FQNEAQ (reference sequence). CDR3 bases: TGTGCCAGCAGCTTAGGGGTTGGGACAGGGCAATCCGGCGAGCAGTACTTC. Translation: CASSLGVGTGQSGEQYF.

This clonotype was observed a handful of times. The germline gene is not matched at one end of the junction; a read error may be the cause. This sequence joins TRBV7-2 and TRBJ1-2; D uncertain. Looked up from germline, CDR1 is SGHTA and CDR2 is FQGNSA. This CDR3 contains 14 residues. CDR3 nucleotide sequence: TGTGCCAGCACCTTATGGGCCTCGCGGGGAGGCTACACCTTC. It yields the protein CASTLWASRGGYTF.

The V call is TRBV5-1, the J call TRBJ2-5, with D possibly being TRBD1 (6 bases). The CDR3 is 15 amino acids. V gave up 6 bases and J gave up 1 base, with 16 bases separating them. The germline V gene has CDR1 SGHRS and CDR2 YFSETQ. The CDR3 DNA reads TGCGCCAGCACCTCTAAACAGGGAGCCCAAGAGACCCAGTACTTC. Translated: CASTSKQGAQETQYF. The entire variable domain, with the rest obtained from reference TRBV5-1 and TRBJ2-5, is as follows: KAGVTQTPRYLIKTRGQQVTLSCSPISGHRSVSWYQQTPGQGLQFLFEYFSETQRNKGNFPGRFSGRQFSNSRSEMNVSTLELGDSALYLCASTSKQGAQETQYFGPGTRLLVL.

The V gene is TRBV6-2 or TRBV6-3, the J gene TRBJ1-1; 7 positions match TRBD1. The CDR3 consists of 14 residues. V dropped 2 bases and J dropped 4; count of bases not matched to a gene: 4. CDR1 and CDR2 from the germline V gene are MNHEY and SVGEGT. CDR3 in amino acids: CASSYVAGGTEAFF. In DNA, the CDR3 is TGTGCCAGCAGTTACGTCGCAGGGGGCACTGAAGCTTTCTTT.

This clonotype has a handful of counts. The rearrangement uses TRBV6-5 and TRBJ2-5; perhaps D is TRBD1 or TRBD2 (5 bases each). Trimming cost V 4 bases and J 4 bases, with 10 bases left between them. The CDR3 totals 13 residues. Germline V CDR1 and CDR2: MNHEY, SVGAGI. DNA for the CDR3: TGTGCCAGCAGTTTCCCTGGGGGAGAGACCCAGTACTTC. This sequence encodes CASSFPGGETQYF.

This clonotype has a handful of counts. This chain uses TRBV6-5 with TRBJ2-1, with 10 bases fitting TRBD2. The V gene end was trimmed by 6 bases and the J gene end by 4 bases; junction bases not matched to a gene: 9. Germline V gene data show CDR1 as MNHEY and CDR2 as SVGAGI. The CDR3 is 16 amino acids. The CDR3 nucleotides are TGTGCCAGCAGCCTAACGACTAGCGGGCGTTACAATGAGCAGTTCTTC. This sequence encodes CASSLTTSGRYNEQFF.

The J gene is TRBJ2-3, the V gene TRBV9, with 12 bases identical to TRBD2. There are 16 residues in the CDR3. V gave up 0 bases and J gave up 5 bases; unmatched junction bases: 4. The V gene's germline CDR1 is SGDLS and CDR2 YYNGEE. The CDR3 is CASSVDPSGGEDTQYF. For the CDR3, the DNA is TGTGCCAGCAGCGTAGATCCTAGCGGGGGGGAAGATACGCAGTATTTT. Variable domain in full (rest from reference TRBV9 and TRBJ2-3): DSGVTQTPKHLITATGQRVTLRCSPRSGDLSVYWYQQSLDQGLQFLIQYYNGEERAKGNILERFSAQQFPDLHSELNLSSLELGDSALYFCASSVDPSGGEDTQYFGPGTRLTVL.

This clonotype was observed a few times. The J gene is TRBJ2-5, the V gene TRBV9; 11 positions match TRBD2. This CDR3 contains 17 residues. V gave up 3 bases and J gave up 2 bases; unmatched junction bases: 9. The germline V gene has CDR1 SGDLS and CDR2 YYNGEE. CDR3 amino acids: CASSANPGLAVQETQYF. As DNA, the CDR3 is TGTGCCAGCAGCGCTAACCCGGGACTAGCGGTGCAAGAGACCCAGTACTTC.

The CDR3 spells CASSRSGKETQYF. The CDR3 DNA follows: TGTGCCAGCAGCCGGAGCGGAAAAGAGACCCAGTACTTC. This chain joins TRBV7-3 and TRBJ2-5; maybe TRBD2 (5 bases). V lost 5 bases and J lost 3, with 10 bases in between. Germline V gene sequence: CDR1 SGHTA, CDR2 FQGTGA. This CDR3 has 13 residues.

CDR3 protein: CASSLRNSNYGYTF. DNA of the CDR3: TGTGCCAGCAGTTTGAGAAACAGTAACTATGGCTACACCTTC. The chain joins TRBV12-3 or TRBV12-4 to TRBJ1-2; the D is unclear. This CDR3 comprises 14 residues. V was clipped by 3 bases and J by 1 base, with 9 bases between them.

Many counts were recorded for this clonotype. V gene TRBV4-1 combines with J gene TRBJ1-1, with D tentatively TRBD1 (6 bases). Germline values: CDR1 MGHRA, CDR2 YSYEKL. V was cut by 0 bases and J by 5 bases, with 13 bases left in between. The CDR3 extends over 15 amino acids. CDR3: CASSQEGRGKTEAFF. DNA for the CDR3: TGCGCCAGCAGCCAAGAGGGCAGGGGAAAGACTGAAGCTTTCTTT.

The table lists this clonotype with a few counts. The rearrangement links TRBV25-1 to TRBJ1-2; D is uncertain. V dropped 0 bases and J dropped 5 bases, with 10 bases sitting between them. The CDR3 loop spans 14 amino acids. CDR1 is MGHDK, CDR2 SYGVNS, per germline. The CDR3: CASSEYVSGYGYTF. The CDR3 DNA reads TGTGCCAGCAGTGAATATGTAAGCGGGTATGGCTACACCTTC.

The rearrangement uses TRBV28 and TRBJ2-6; no firm D call. Germline V lookup: CDR1 MDHEN, CDR2 SYDVKM. This CDR3 is 16 amino acids long. V lost 0 bases and J 0 bases, leaving 6 bases between the germline ends. CDR3 sequence: CASSLWGSSGANVLTF. Written as DNA, the CDR3 is TGTGCCAGCAGTTTATGGGGCAGCTCTGGGGCCAACGTCCTGACTTTC. Supplemented by reference TRBV28 and TRBJ2-6, the full variable domain reads DVKVTQSSRYLVKRTGEKVFLECVQDMDHENMFWYRQDPGLGLRLIYFSYDVKMKEKGDIPEGYSVSREKKERFSLILESASTNQTSMYLCASSLWGSSGANVLTFGAGSRLTVL.

In this sample, this clonotype turned up a few times. The V call is TRBV5-1, the J call TRBJ2-1, with D maybe TRBD2 (6 bases). The CDR3 covers 13 residues. Trimming took 4 bases from V and 6 from J, leaving 11 bases between them. Germline V gene lookup returns CDR1 SGHRS and CDR2 YFSETQ. The CDR3 sequence: CASSLGGPNEQFF. CDR3 DNA sequence: TGCGCCAGCAGCCTCGGGGGTCCCAATGAGCAGTTCTTC.

This sequence joins TRBV7-2 and TRBJ2-5; TRBD1 matches 7 bases. The CDR3 has 15 amino acids. V lost 2 bases, J lost 4 bases, and 7 bases stayed unmatched. In germline, CDR1 is SGHTA, CDR2 FQGNSA. As DNA, the CDR3 is TGTGCCAGCAGCTTAACCCGAGACAGGGCAGAGACCCAGTACTTC. Amino acid sequence: CASSLTRDRAETQYF.

The CDR3 is CASSPMTETYNEQFF. CDR3 DNA: TGCGCCAGCAGCCCAATGACAGAGACCTACAATGAGCAGTTCTTC. This chain uses TRBV5-1 with TRBJ2-1; TRBD1 might be the D (5 bases). From germline, CDR1 is SGHRS and CDR2 YFSETQ. The CDR3 runs 15 residues. V was clipped by 4 bases and J by 2 bases, with 13 bases between them.

This clonotype came up a few times. V is TRBV5-1 and J is TRBJ2-3; 8 bases are shared with TRBD1. CDR3 length: 15 residues. The V and J ends lost 3 bases and 6 bases, in that order; junction bases with no gene match: 9. CDR1 and CDR2 from the germline V gene are SGHRS and YFSETQ. Here the CDR3 DNA reads TGCGCCAGCAGCTCGACAGGGGCCGCCGAGGATACGCAGTATTTT. Its protein product is CASSSTGAAEDTQYF.

As to this clonotype: It may be a read error: a sequence one base away is much more abundant. This rearrangement joins TRBV12-3 or TRBV12-4 to TRBJ1-2, with a possible D match to TRBD1 (6 bases). The CDR3 runs 14 residues. The CDR3 loop reads CASTLGQSNDGYTF. The CDR3 DNA is TGTGCCAGCACCCTTGGACAGTCTAACGATGGCTACACCTTC.

Details on this clonotype: One junction end does not reproduce the germline sequence, and a read error may be involved. The chain has TRBV9 and TRBJ2-5; possibly TRBD2 for D (5 bases). This CDR3 spans 15 amino acids. Per germline, CDR1 SGDLS and CDR2 YYNGEE. This CDR3 reads CASSARASFQEAQYF. The CDR3 bases are TGTGCCAGCAGCGCGAGAGCTAGCTTTCAAGAGGCCCAGTACTTC.